These T cell receptor beta chains were read from a single sample in a study of cytomegalovirus exposure and HLA in healthy donors. The table came from immunoSEQ multiplex PCR; TCRdb's copy has only in-frame clones and leaves some out. The sample carries approximately 89,000 clones, 76% recorded once. The sample comprised PBMCs. Source of these receptors: a male donor in good health and CMV-seronegative. Each CDR3 is given with its conserved first and last residue. D genes are given only for firm matches. Expanded clones are given a class, and other clones once, few, many or no size at all.

TRBV28	TRBD2	-	TRBJ2-3	TGTGCCAGCAGGGACTCAAGCGGGAGCGGGGATACGCAGTATTTT	CASRDSSGSGDTQYF
TRBV19	-	-	TRBJ1-2	TGTGCCAGTAGTATGTACACAGGGAGCTACACCTTC	CASSMYTGSYTF
TRBV7-2	-	-	TRBJ1-1	TGTGCCAGCAGCTTAAACACGGACAGCCGGGCAGGAGCTTTCTTT	CASSLNTDSRAGAFF
TRBV27	-	few	TRBJ1-5	TGTGCCAGCAGTCCCCAGGATAGCAATCAGCCCCAGCATTTT	CASSPQDSNQPQHF
TRBV25-1	TRBD1	once	TRBJ1-1	TGTGCCAGCAGTGACTCCCTAGACAGGGGAAAGGTGGCTTTCTTT	CASSDSLDRGKVAFF
TRBV5-6	TRBD2	-	TRBJ2-1	TGTGCCAGCAGCTTGGGACTAGCGGACTACAATGAGCAGTTCTTC	CASSLGLADYNEQFF
TRBV19	-	-	TRBJ1-1	TGTGCCAGTAGTACCCCTATGAACACTGAAGCTTTCTTT	CASSTPMNTEAFF
TRBV6-5	TRBD1	-	TRBJ1-6	TGTGCCAGCAGCATTTCCGGGACAGATAATTCACCCCTCCACTTT	CASSISGTDNSPLHF
TRBV30	-	few	TRBJ2-7	TGTGCCTCTACGGGTCCTGCGCGAAACGAGCAGTACTTC	CASTGPARNEQYF
TRBV27	-	-	TRBJ1-2	TGTGCCAGCGCCGAGGACAGTCTCTATGGCTACACCTTC	CASAEDSLYGYTF
TRBV5-1	-	-	TRBJ1-2	TGCGCCAGCAGAACACGAATCGACTATGGCTACACCTTC	CASRTRIDYGYTF
TRBV11-2	-	-	TRBJ2-7	TGTGCCAGCAGCTTAGATCTGGGGCGTAACGAGCAGTACTTC	CASSLDLGRNEQYF
TRBV6-5	TRBD1	-	TRBJ2-1	TGTGCCAGCACAGATCCGGGACAGGGTTATGAGCAGTTCTTC	CASTDPGQGYEQFF
TRBV10-3	TRBD2	once	TRBJ2-7	TGTGCCATCAGTGGGGAGGGGTACGAGCAGTACTTC	CAISGEGYEQYF
TRBV5-1	TRBD1	few	TRBJ2-1	TGCGCCAGCAGCTTGGGGGACAGGTACAATGAGCAGTTCTTC	CASSLGDRYNEQFF
TRBV28	-	-	TRBJ2-7	TGTGCCAGCAGTTTTTTATACGGGAACTACGAGCAGTACTTC	CASSFLYGNYEQYF
TRBV7-2	TRBD1	-	TRBJ1-4	TGTGCCACCGGCAGGGGGTATGGGTCGGGTGAAAAACTGTTTTTT	CATGRGYGSGEKLFF
TRBV18	TRBD1	few	TRBJ2-1	TGTGCCAGCTCACCAGGGACAGGGTCCTACAATGAGCAGTTCTTC	CASSPGTGSYNEQFF
TRBV2	TRBD1	-	TRBJ2-3	TGTGCCAGCTTTCGACAGGGGGAGGATACGCAGTATTTT	CASFRQGEDTQYF
TRBV6-6	-	-	TRBJ2-1	TGTGCCAGCTGGGGTCGACAGGAGAACTACAATGAGCAGTTCTTC	CASWGRQENYNEQFF
TRBV6-5	TRBD1	-	TRBJ2-1	TGTGCCAGCAGTCTGGACCGCCCGGACAGGGCAGAGCAGTTCTTC	CASSLDRPDRAEQFF
TRBV9	TRBD1	-	TRBJ1-1	TGTGCCAGCAGCCCTCGGACAGGGGAGGGGTGGACTGAAGCTTTCTTT	CASSPRTGEGWTEAFF
TRBV2	-	-	TRBJ1-5	TGTGCCAGCAGTGAGCAGGGGAGTTCTCAGCCCCAGCATTTT	CASSEQGSSQPQHF
TRBV9	TRBD1	-	TRBJ1-2	TGTGCCAGCAGCTTAACAGGGGGCGACCCCTATGGCTACACCTTC	CASSLTGGDPYGYTF
TRBV7-8	TRBD2	-	TRBJ2-1	TGTGCCAGCAGCTCCCGGCTAGCGGGAGGGCCGGGCTCCTACAATGAGCAGTTCTTC	CASSSRLAGGPGSYNEQFF
TRBV11-3	-	-	TRBJ2-3	TGTGCCAGCAGTCGCAATGGACAGACCACAGATACGCAGTATTTT	CASSRNGQTTDTQYF
TRBV5-6	-	-	TRBJ1-2	TGTGCCAGCAGCTCTATCGGGGAGGGGCCCTTCTATGGCTACACCTTC	CASSSIGEGPFYGYTF
TRBV5-6	-	-	TRBJ1-4	TGTGCCAGCAGTCGCAGGACAGACCCTAATGAAAAACTGTTTTTT	CASSRRTDPNEKLFF
TRBV28	TRBD1	-	TRBJ2-7	TGTGCCAGCAACCCATGGGATCGAAACGGGACAGGAGCCGAGCAGTACTTC	CASNPWDRNGTGAEQYF
TRBV19	-	-	TRBJ1-2	TGTGCCAGTAGTCCGAGTCCCTATGGCTACACCTTC	CASSPSPYGYTF
TRBV7-2	-	-	TRBJ1-1	TGTGCCAGCAGCTTATGGCGGGACACTGAAGCTTTCTTT	CASSLWRDTEAFF
TRBV7-9	-	once	TRBJ1-1	TGTGCCAGCAGCCCCGACACTGAAGCTTTCTTT	CASSPDTEAFF
TRBV6-5	TRBD1	-	TRBJ1-4	TGTGCCAGCACGTACTCCGGGACAGGACGCTATGAAAAACTGTTTTTT	CASTYSGTGRYEKLFF
TRBV28	-	-	TRBJ1-5	TGTGCCAGCAGAACAGGGTTTAATCAGCCCCAGCATTTT	CASRTGFNQPQHF
TRBV10-3	-	-	TRBJ1-5	TGTGCCATCAGTGGCGGCAGGGTGGACCAGCCCCAGCATTTT	CAISGGRVDQPQHF
TRBV5-8	-	-	TRBJ1-5	TGTGCCAGCAGCTTGTTTATTTCCAGGGGCAATCAGCCCCAGCATTTT	CASSLFISRGNQPQHF
TRBV30	TRBD1	-	TRBJ1-1	TGTGCCTGGAGTGCAACAGGGGGCTGGAACACTGAAGCTTTCTTT	CAWSATGGWNTEAFF
TRBV25-1	-	few	TRBJ1-5	TGTGCCAGCAGTGTAACAGGGCAGGGTCAGCCCCAGCATTTT	CASSVTGQGQPQHF
TRBV5-1	-	few	TRBJ1-2	TGCGCCAGCAGCTTGGCCTGGGGGGAATTAGGAAACTATGGCTACACCTTC	CASSLAWGELGNYGYTF